Below, 24 T cell receptor beta chains from the same sample are listed, as sequenced in a study of molecular identifiers for immune sequencing clone quantification. MiXCR, applied by TCRdb to the PCR reads, yields one record per CDR3 protein. The sample yields some 89,000 distinct CDR3 sequences, roughly a quarter seen once. What was sequenced was naive CD8+ T cells from blood, with Jurkat cell RNA spiked in. The subset is: FACS-sorted CD8+CD4-CCR7+CD45RA+ naive T cells. The source is a human donor in good health. Some libraries in this study had Jurkat cell RNA spiked in.

Many counts were recorded for this clonotype. J is TRBJ1-4 and V is TRBV7-9; no definite D call. V lost 8 bases, J lost 0 bases, and 7 bases lay in between. Germline V CDR1 and CDR2: SEHNR, FQNEAQ (reference sequence). The length of the CDR3 is 13 residues. As DNA, the CDR3 is TGTGCCAGCCCACACACAACTAATGAAAAACTGTTTTTT. It codes for CASPHTTNEKLFF.

Comment on this clonotype: A much more abundant neighbour one base away suggests this may be a read error. The chain employs TRBV6-2 or TRBV6-3 and TRBJ2-7; D might be TRBD2 (6 bases). Germline V gene lookup returns CDR1 MNHEY and CDR2 SVGEGT. Trimming removed 5 bases at V and 3 bases at J, with 14 bases between. The CDR3 spans 14 residues. The CDR3 DNA is TGTGCCAGCAGTCCATCCGCGGGACTCTACGAGCAGTACTTC. This encodes CASSPSAGLYEQYF.

The chain carries TRBV5-6 and TRBJ2-7; D is perhaps TRBD2 (5 bases). The V gene's germline CDR1 is SGHDT and CDR2 YYEEEE. This CDR3 is 14 amino acids long. The germline V and J ends were trimmed by 1 base and 0 bases, with 8 bases remaining between them. The CDR3 DNA reads as TGTGCCAGCAGCTTGTCGGGAATCTCCTACGAGCAGTACTTC. This codes for CASSLSGISYEQYF.

This clonotype was seen repeatedly, ten times or more. V usage is TRBV30 and J usage is TRBJ1-1, with D unresolved. In germline, CDR1 is GTSNPN, CDR2 SVGIG (reference sequence). Trimming removed 3 bases from V and 0 bases from J, with 14 bases in between. CDR3 size: 15 residues. This CDR3 is CAWSFMVSVNTEAFF. For the CDR3, the DNA is TGTGCCTGGAGCTTCATGGTGTCGGTGAACACTGAAGCTTTCTTT. Full variable domain (remainder filled in from reference TRBV30 and TRBJ1-1): SQTIHQWPATLVQPVGSPLSLECTVEGTSNPNLYWYRQAAGRGLQLLFYSVGIGQISSEVPQNLSASRPQDRQFILSSKKLLLSDSGFYLCAWSFMVSVNTEAFFGQGTRLTVV.

This clonotype showed up many times. The chain combines TRBV11-2 with TRBJ2-3; TRBD1 might be the D (6 bases). Germline loops: CDR1 SGHAT, CDR2 FQNNGV. This CDR3 contains 16 residues. Between the trimmed V and J ends, which lost 1 base and 1 base, there was a span of 12 bases. CDR3 coding DNA: TGTGCCAGCAGCTTAGTCGTGGGGGCCGGCACAGATACGCAGTATTTT. Its translation: CASSLVVGAGTDTQYF.

This clonotype has a count of ten or more. The chain links TRBV19 to TRBJ2-3; no clear D gene. V lost 7 bases to trimming and J lost 4 bases, with 9 bases between them. CDR3 length: 12 amino acids. CDR1 LNHDA and CDR2 SQIVND come from the germline V gene (reference sequence). The CDR3 sequence: CASKNHPDTQYF. CDR3 nucleotide sequence: TGTGCCAGTAAAAACCATCCAGATACGCAGTATTTT. The full variable domain, completed using reference TRBV19 and TRBJ2-3, is DGGITQSPKYLFRKEGQNVTLSCEQNLNHDAMYWYRQDPGQGLRLIYYSQIVNDFQKGDIAEGYSVSREKKESFPLTVTSAQKNPTAFYLCASKNHPDTQYFGPGTRLTVL.

At least ten counts were recorded for this clonotype. The chain is built from TRBV6-5 and TRBJ1-5; D unclear. The CDR3 is made up of 13 amino acids. Germline V gene lookup returns CDR1 MNHEY and CDR2 SVGAGI. The V and J ends lost 0 bases and 4 bases respectively, with 4 bases between them. The CDR3 nucleotides are TGTGCCAGCAGTTACTCGCAGAATCAGCCCCAGCATTTT. This codes for CASSYSQNQPQHF.

This clonotype showed up many times. The gene calls are TRBV11-2 and TRBJ2-5; TRBD2 matches at 10 bases. Germline loops: CDR1 SGHAT, CDR2 FQNNGV. V shed 0 bases and J 4 bases; nucleotides not matched to a gene: 8. This CDR3 region has 17 residues. The CDR3 loop is CASSLEGTSGTLETQYF. DNA for the CDR3: TGTGCCAGCAGCTTAGAGGGTACTAGCGGGACCTTAGAGACCCAGTACTTC.

The chain combines TRBV12-3 or TRBV12-4 with TRBJ2-5, with D possibly being TRBD1 (5 bases). The V end lost 3 bases, the J end lost 1 base, and 9 bases lay between the germline ends. The CDR3 contains 14 residues. In nucleotides, the CDR3 is TGTGCCAGCAGTTTTTTAGGGGTCCAAGAGACCCAGTACTTC. Its protein is CASSFLGVQETQYF.

There are a few counts of this clonotype. It may be a read error: a sequence one base away is much more abundant. The rearrangement joins TRBV29-1 to TRBJ2-4; either TRBD1 or TRBD2 may fit D (5 bases each). CDR1 and CDR2 from the germline V gene are SQVTM and ANQGSEA. This CDR3 is 13 amino acids long. The V gene lost 7 bases and the J gene lost 5 bases, with 15 bases spanning the gap. This CDR3 reads CSARSRDENIQYF. CDR3 sequence (DNA): TGCAGCGCTCGGAGTCGGGACGAAAACATTCAGTACTTC.

As for this clonotype: With a much larger clone just one base away, this may be a read error. Here the CDR3 omits its conserved ending phenylalanine or tryptophan, so a read error is the likely source. J is TRBJ1-5 and V is TRBV30, with D maybe TRBD1 (5 bases). Germline-derived CDR1 and CDR2 are GTSNPN and SVGIG (reference sequence). V lost 2 bases, J lost 5 bases, and 10 bases lay in between. The CDR3 runs to 13 residues. The CDR3: CAWSPGAYQPQHL. CDR3 coding DNA: TGTGCCTGGAGTCCCGGGGCTTATCAGCCCCAGCATTTA.

In its sample, this clonotype was seen once. This may be a read error: a much more frequent sequence differs by one nucleotide. CDR3 nucleotides: TGTGCCACCGGTCCGGTCGGGGGCAACGAGCAGTACTTC. Translated, it gives CATGPVGGNEQYF. J is TRBJ2-7 and V is TRBV24-1, with D perhaps matching TRBD1 or TRBD2 (6 bases each). V lost 9 bases to trimming and J lost 5 bases, with 16 bases between them. The CDR3 totals 13 residues. CDR1 and CDR2 from the germline V gene are KGHDR and SFDVKD.

This clonotype was picked up many times. CDR3 coding DNA: TGTGCCAGCAGCCAAGAACCCGGGGCAGATACGCAGTATTTT. It codes for CASSQEPGADTQYF. The genes are TRBV3-2 and TRBJ2-3; the table gives TRBD1 as D, unverified against the DNA. TRBV3-2 is a documented pseudogene. The CDR3 has 14 amino acids.

This clonotype came up a few times. The genes are TRBV24-1 and TRBJ2-3, with D maybe TRBD2 (6 bases). Trimming removed 5 bases at V and 4 bases at J, with 12 bases between. This CDR3 is 14 amino acids long. Germline V lookup: CDR1 KGHDR, CDR2 SFDVKD. Written as DNA, the CDR3 is TGTGCCACCAGTGCAACGGGAGAGGCAGATACGCAGTATTTT. It encodes CATSATGEADTQYF.

As concerns this clonotype: This may stem from a read error, because a much larger clone lies one nucleotide away. CDR3 in amino acids: CASSSRVDANEKPFF. In DNA, the CDR3 is TGTGCCAGCAGCTCCCGCGTTGACGCTAATGAAAAACCGTTTTTT. V is TRBV11-2 and J is TRBJ1-4; D not certain. This CDR3 is 15 amino acids long. CDR1 and CDR2 from the germline V gene are SGHAT and FQNNGV.

On this clonotype: A junction boundary mismatches the germline segment, possibly from a read error. The chain combines TRBV20-1 with TRBJ2-5, with TRBD2 identical over 7 bases. The CDR3 has 13 amino acids. Germline V CDR1 and CDR2: DFQATT, SNEGSKA (reference sequence). CDR3 in DNA: TGCAGCGTGGCGGGGGAGTACCAAGAGACCCCGTACTTC. Encoded protein: CSVAGEYQETPYF.

This clonotype was recorded many times. The rearrangement uses TRBV6-6 and TRBJ2-7; D gene unclear. The CDR3 loop spans 14 amino acids. V was shortened by 4 bases and J by 2 bases, with 12 bases between the two germline ends. Germline CDR1 reads MNHNY; CDR2 reads SVGAGI (reference sequence). CDR3 sequence: CASSSRSGAYEQYF. As DNA, the CDR3 is TGTGCCAGCAGTTCAAGATCAGGTGCCTACGAGCAGTACTTC.

The rearrangement joins TRBV19 to TRBJ2-2; D remains unclear. The CDR3 contains 14 residues. V was pared by 2 bases and J by 3 bases, with 7 bases between. Germline CDR1 reads LNHDA; CDR2 reads SQIVND (reference sequence). CDR3 in DNA: TGTGCCAGTAGTATAAATGGAGACACCGGGGAGCTGTTTTTT. It yields the protein CASSINGDTGELFF.

This clonotype was counted ten times or more. The gene calls are TRBV30 and TRBJ2-3; 7 nucleotides align to TRBD1. Germline trimming cut 5 bases from V and 0 bases from J; bases unmatched to any gene: 8. The CDR3 consists of 15 residues. Germline V gives CDR1 GTSNPN, CDR2 SVGIG (reference sequence). The CDR3 sequence: CAWDPTGFSTDTQYF. The CDR3 DNA reads as TGTGCCTGGGACCCGACAGGGTTCAGCACAGATACGCAGTATTTT. Full variable domain (rest looked up from reference TRBV30 and TRBJ2-3): SQTIHQWPATLVQPVGSPLSLECTVEGTSNPNLYWYRQAAGRGLQLLFYSVGIGQISSEVPQNLSASRPQDRQFILSSKKLLLSDSGFYLCAWDPTGFSTDTQYFGPGTRLTVL.

This clonotype was recorded a few times. This chain joins TRBV6-6 and TRBJ2-7; tentative D call: TRBD2 (5 bases). Trimming stripped 7 bases from V and 1 base from J, with 8 bases between. The CDR3 is 12 residues long. Germline V gives CDR1 MNHNY, CDR2 SVGAGI (reference sequence). Written as DNA, the CDR3 is TGTGCCAGCAAAACGGGATCCTACGAGCAGTACTTC. Protein product: CASKTGSYEQYF.

This clonotype was observed a handful of times. The genes are TRBV4-3 and TRBJ1-6; the D is unclear. With 0 bases removed from V and 8 bases from J, the gap between germline ends came to 5 bases. Germline V lookup: CDR1 LGHNA, CDR2 YSLEER. This CDR3 is built from 13 residues. CDR3 bases: TGCGCCAGCAGCCAAGATTCAGATTCACCCCTCCACTTT. This codes for CASSQDSDSPLHF.

The chain is built from TRBV5-6 and TRBJ2-7; D is ambiguous. Germline V CDR1 and CDR2: SGHDT, YYEEEE. V dropped 4 bases and J dropped 0 bases, with 17 bases sitting between them. The CDR3 extends over 16 amino acids. The CDR3 reads CASSTPFRTRSYEQYF. Written as DNA, the CDR3 is TGTGCCAGCAGCACACCTTTTAGGACCCGCTCCTACGAGCAGTACTTC.

This clonotype showed up many times. The genes are TRBV7-9 and TRBJ2-5; the D gene is possibly TRBD1 (6 bases). Germline CDR1 is SEHNR and CDR2 is FQNEAQ (reference sequence). The length of the CDR3 is 14 residues. Trimming removed 5 bases at V and 4 bases at J, with 14 bases between. The DNA for the CDR3 is TGTGCCAGCAGCGACCCCTGGGGGCGAGAGACCCAGTACTTC. It specifies CASSDPWGRETQYF.

The V gene is TRBV19, the J gene TRBJ2-6; D remains ambiguous. The germline V and J ends were trimmed by 1 base and 0 bases, with 4 bases remaining between them. The CDR3 is made up of 15 amino acids. Germline-derived CDR1 and CDR2 are LNHDA and SQIVND (reference sequence). In DNA form, the CDR3 reads TGTGCCAGTAGTATAGGTCCCTCTGGGGCCAACGTCCTGACTTTC. Translation gives CASSIGPSGANVLTF.